This is a list of T cell receptor beta chains from one sample in a study of blood T cells in healthy people across ages. A single record per CDR3 protein comes from TCRdb applying MiXCR to the 5' RACE reads. This table has fewer than 2 million distinct CDR3 sequences, about two fifths appearing once. Sequencing was done on a sample of blood. The receptors here all came from a human donor in good health. Each CDR3 is given with its conserved first and last residue. Each record gives: J gene, D gene, V gene, clone size, CDR3 length, CDR3 protein, CDR3 DNA. A D gene is named only where the DNA matches it firmly. Where a row states a size, it is once, few, many or the class of an expanded clone; other rows omit it.

>TRBJ2-7|TRBD2|TRBV6-2/TRBV6-3|-|15
CASRQIAGAFYEQYF
TGTGCCAGCAGGCAAATAGCGGGGGCCTTCTACGAGCAGTACTTC
>TRBJ1-1|TRBD1|TRBV27|-|14
CASSLSNRGAEAFF
TGTGCCAGCAGTTTATCGAACAGGGGCGCTGAAGCTTTCTTT
>TRBJ2-7|-|TRBV10-3|few|11
CAVGGADEQYF
TGTGCCGTCGGGGGAGCCGACGAGCAGTACTTC
>TRBJ1-5|-|TRBV9|-|15
CASSVDGGTQWPQHF
TGTGCCAGCAGCGTAGATGGGGGCACCCAATGGCCCCAGCATTTT
>TRBJ2-7|-|TRBV28|-|15
CASSHPLDRRYEQYF
TGTGCCAGCAGCCACCCCCTCGACAGGAGATACGAGCAGTACTTC
>TRBJ1-4|-|TRBV29-1|few|12
CSAGPTNEKLFF
TGCAGCGCAGGGCCAACTAATGAAAAACTGTTTTTT
>TRBJ2-3|-|TRBV7-2|-|16
CASSLVGGGLGDTQYF
TGTGCCAGCAGCTTAGTTGGTGGGGGGCTTGGAGATACGCAGTATTTT
>TRBJ2-7|TRBD2|TRBV5-1|many|14
CASSRTSGSYEQYF
TGCGCCAGCAGCCGGACTAGCGGGAGCTACGAGCAGTACTTC
>TRBJ2-7|-|TRBV28|once|17
CAGSLGLSGTTEYEQYF
TGTGCCGGCAGTTTGGGCCTCTCCGGGACAACCGAGTACGAGCAGTACTTC
>TRBJ2-3|-|TRBV6-6|-|16
CASSYPGEAGTDTQYF
TGTGCCAGCAGTTACCCCGGTGAGGCCGGCACAGATACGCAGTATTTT
>TRBJ2-5|TRBD2|TRBV5-1|-|16
CASSPGLADPQETQYF
TGCGCCAGCAGCCCGGGACTAGCGGACCCCCAAGAGACCCAGTACTTC
>TRBJ2-6|TRBD1|TRBV25-1|few|19
CASSAQWGTGVPGANVLTF
TGTGCCAGCAGTGCTCAGTGGGGGACAGGGGTCCCTGGGGCCAACGTCCTGACTTTC
>TRBJ1-1|-|TRBV18|-|14
CASSRTQRGGEAFF
TGTGCCAGCTCACGGACCCAGAGGGGCGGTGAAGCTTTCTTT
>TRBJ2-6|-|TRBV28|-|17
CAGTQSSTVSGANVLTF
TGTGCCGGCACCCAATCCTCAACCGTCTCTGGGGCCAACGTCCTGACTTTC
>TRBJ2-6|-|TRBV7-2|many|17
CASSPRNPGVGANVLTF
TGTGCCAGCTCTCCACGGAACCCGGGGGTCGGGGCCAACGTCCTGACTTTC
>TRBJ2-7|-|TRBV29-1|few|11
CSVEGPAGQYF
TGCAGCGTTGAGGGTCCGGCGGGGCAGTACTTC
>TRBJ2-3|-|TRBV7-9|few|15
CASSPLRGFTDTQYF
TGTGCCAGCAGCCCCCTTAGGGGCTTCACAGATACGCAGTATTTT
>TRBJ1-5|-|TRBV7-2|-|15
CASSLGTVLNQPQHF
TGTGCCAGCAGCTTAGGGACAGTCCTCAATCAGCCCCAGCATTTT
>TRBJ2-1|TRBD2|TRBV29-1|-|13
CSVLVGGGNEQFF
TGCAGCGTTTTAGTGGGGGGAGGGAATGAGCAGTTCTTC
>TRBJ2-1|TRBD1|TRBV6-2/TRBV6-3|-|19
CASSYSYDRVDSSYNEQFF
TGTGCCAGCAGTTACTCATACGACAGGGTGGATAGCTCCTACAATGAGCAGTTCTTC
>TRBJ1-1|-|TRBV12-1|-|13
CASSAGGPSLAFF
TGTGCCAGCAGTGCAGGGGGTCCATCCCTAGCTTTCTTT
>TRBJ2-7|-|TRBV12-3/TRBV12-4|-|14
CASSLGNWNYEQYF
TGTGCCAGCAGTTTAGGGAATTGGAACTACGAGCAGTACTTC
>TRBJ1-5|-|TRBV12-3/TRBV12-4|few|15
CASSLNGLSNQPQHF
TGTGCCAGCAGTTTAAACGGACTAAGCAATCAGCCCCAGCATTTT
>TRBJ2-1|-|TRBV9|-|15
CASSVGPGKSYEQFF
TGTGCCAGCAGCGTAGGGCCAGGGAAGTCCTACGAGCAGTTCTTC
>TRBJ1-1|-|TRBV7-2|few|15
CASSRVGGTDTEAFF
TGTGCCAGCAGCCGAGTAGGAGGGACTGACACTGAAGCTTTCTTT
>TRBJ2-5|TRBD1|TRBV7-2|once|13
CASRWDREGTQYF
TGTGCCAGCAGATGGGACAGGGAGGGGACCCAGTACTTC
>TRBJ1-2|TRBD1|TRBV7-2|few|15
CASSLPTGDNYGYTF
TGTGCCAGCAGCCTACCTACAGGGGATAACTATGGCTACACCTTC
>TRBJ1-1|-|TRBV7-2|-|14
CASSLLYEGREAFF
TGTGCCAGCAGCTTATTATATGAGGGAAGGGAAGCTTTCTTT
>TRBJ1-5|-|TRBV11-1|-|17
CASSSTLGIYSNQPQHF
TGTGCCAGCAGCTCGACACTGGGGATCTATAGCAATCAGCCCCAGCATTTT
>TRBJ2-7|-|TRBV28|many|13
CASSPSTAYEQYF
TGTGCCAGCAGTCCCTCCACAGCCTACGAGCAGTACTTC
>TRBJ1-2|-|TRBV7-9|few|14
CASSFPRRDYGYTF
TGTGCCAGCAGCTTTCCCAGGCGGGACTATGGCTACACCTTC
>TRBJ1-1|-|TRBV15|-|12
CATSILGTEAFF
TGTGCCACCAGCATACTGGGAACTGAAGCTTTCTTT
>TRBJ2-1|TRBD2|TRBV2|-|14
CASSELAGYNEQFF
TGTGCCAGCAGTGAACTAGCGGGTTACAATGAGCAGTTCTTC
>TRBJ1-5|-|TRBV10-3|few|18
CAISESKALERDNQPQHF
TGTGCCATCAGTGAGTCGAAAGCTCTGGAACGGGATAATCAGCCCCAGCATTTT
>TRBJ2-1|TRBD1|TRBV7-2|few|13
CASSLDRGGGWFF
TGTGCCAGCAGCTTAGACAGGGGCGGTGGGTGGTTCTTC
>TRBJ2-1|TRBD2|TRBV7-9|-|15
CASSAQLAGWNEQFF
TGTGCCAGCAGCGCCCAACTAGCGGGGTGGAATGAGCAGTTCTTC
>TRBJ2-1|TRBD1|TRBV6-2/TRBV6-3|-|18
CASSYSSARDRGYNEQFF
TGTGCCAGCAGTTACTCGTCGGCCCGGGACAGGGGATACAATGAGCAGTTCTTC